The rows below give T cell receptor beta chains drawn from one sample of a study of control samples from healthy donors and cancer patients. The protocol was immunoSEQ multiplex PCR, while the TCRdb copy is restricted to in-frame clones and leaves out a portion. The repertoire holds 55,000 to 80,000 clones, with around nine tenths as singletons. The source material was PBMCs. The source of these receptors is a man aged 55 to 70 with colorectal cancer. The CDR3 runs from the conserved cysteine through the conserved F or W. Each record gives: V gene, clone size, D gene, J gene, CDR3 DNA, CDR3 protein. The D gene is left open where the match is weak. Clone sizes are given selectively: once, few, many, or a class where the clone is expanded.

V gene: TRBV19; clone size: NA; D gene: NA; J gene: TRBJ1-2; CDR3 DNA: TGTGCCAGTAGACTGGACAGAAAAACTAACTATGGCTACACCTTC; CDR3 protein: CASRLDRKTNYGYTF
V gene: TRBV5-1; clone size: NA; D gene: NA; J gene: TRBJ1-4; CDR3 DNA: TGCGCCAGCAGCCTACAACCAACTAATGAAAAACTGTTTTTT; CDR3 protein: CASSLQPTNEKLFF
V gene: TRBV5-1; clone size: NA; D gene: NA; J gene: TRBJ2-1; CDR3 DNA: TGCGCCAGCAGCTTGCCGAGTATTCCGGGGGCTCTCGGCCATGAGCAGTTCTTC; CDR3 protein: CASSLPSIPGALGHEQFF
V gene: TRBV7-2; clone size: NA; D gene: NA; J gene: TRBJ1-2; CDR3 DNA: TGTGCCAGCAGCCCTGGATGGAACGTGTATGGCTACACCTTC; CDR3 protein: CASSPGWNVYGYTF
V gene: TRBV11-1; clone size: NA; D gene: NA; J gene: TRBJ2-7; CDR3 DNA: TGTGCCAGCAGCTTAGGGGGGGAATACGAGCAGTACTTC; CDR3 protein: CASSLGGEYEQYF
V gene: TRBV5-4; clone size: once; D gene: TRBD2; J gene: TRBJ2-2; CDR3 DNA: TGTGCCAGCAGCCCGGGGGGGACTAGTCCTACCGGGGAGCTGTTTTTT; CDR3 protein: CASSPGGTSPTGELFF
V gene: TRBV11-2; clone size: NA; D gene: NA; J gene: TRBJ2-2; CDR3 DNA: TGTGCCAGCAGCTTAAACGGCTTGAACACCGGGGAGCTGTTTTTT; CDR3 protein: CASSLNGLNTGELFF
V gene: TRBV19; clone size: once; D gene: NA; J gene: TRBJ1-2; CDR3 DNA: TGTGCCAGTACCACCCCGACATACTATGGCTACACCTTC; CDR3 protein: CASTTPTYYGYTF
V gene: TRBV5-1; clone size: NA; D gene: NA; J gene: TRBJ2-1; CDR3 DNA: TGCGCCAGCAGCGATAGCGGCAATGAGCAGTTCTTC; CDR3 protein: CASSDSGNEQFF
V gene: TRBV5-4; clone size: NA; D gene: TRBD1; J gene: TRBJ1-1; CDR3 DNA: TGTGCCAGCAGCTCCCAACAGGGGTTTAAGGCTTTCTTT; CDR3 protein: CASSSQQGFKAFF
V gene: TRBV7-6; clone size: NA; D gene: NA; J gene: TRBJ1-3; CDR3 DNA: TGTGCCAGCAGCTTAGCCTCGGGAGGGTCGACTGGAAACACCATATATTTT; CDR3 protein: CASSLASGGSTGNTIYF
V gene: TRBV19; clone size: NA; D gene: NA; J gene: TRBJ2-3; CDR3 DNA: TGTGCCAGTAGCCCGCGCCGGAGCACAGATACGCAGTATTTT; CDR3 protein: CASSPRRSTDTQYF
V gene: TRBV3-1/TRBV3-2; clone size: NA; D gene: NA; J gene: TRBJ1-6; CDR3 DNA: TGTGCCAGCAGCCATGGTCCTTATAATTCACCCCTCCACTTT; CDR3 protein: CASSHGPYNSPLHF
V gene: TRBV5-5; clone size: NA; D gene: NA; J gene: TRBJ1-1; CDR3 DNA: TGTGCCAGCAGCTTGTGGGAGAACACTGAAGCTTTCTTT; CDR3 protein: CASSLWENTEAFF
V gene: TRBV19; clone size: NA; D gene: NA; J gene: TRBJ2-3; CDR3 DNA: TGTGCCAGTAGTCTACGACTTAAGGATACGCAGTATTTT; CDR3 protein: CASSLRLKDTQYF
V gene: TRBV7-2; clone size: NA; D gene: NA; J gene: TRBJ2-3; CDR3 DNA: TGTGCCAGCAGCTTCACCGGACTAAGGACGGATACGCAGTATTTT; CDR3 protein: CASSFTGLRTDTQYF
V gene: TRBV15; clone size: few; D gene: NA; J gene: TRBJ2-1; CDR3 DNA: TGTGCCACCAGCGGAGACCCAGGCTCCTACAATGAGCAGTTCTTC; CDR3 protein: CATSGDPGSYNEQFF
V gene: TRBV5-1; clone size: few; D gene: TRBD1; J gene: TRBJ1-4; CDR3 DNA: TGCGCCAGCAGCTTGGACGGACAGGGGAATGAAAAACTGTTTTTT; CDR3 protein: CASSLDGQGNEKLFF
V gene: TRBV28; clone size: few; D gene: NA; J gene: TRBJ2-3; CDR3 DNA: TGTGCCAGCAGCCCGATTAGGGAGGCAGATACGCAGTATTTT; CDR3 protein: CASSPIREADTQYF
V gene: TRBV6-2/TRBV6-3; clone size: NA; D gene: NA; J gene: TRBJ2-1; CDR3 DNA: TGTGCCAGCAGTTACGTGGATGAGCAGTTCTTC; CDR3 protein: CASSYVDEQFF
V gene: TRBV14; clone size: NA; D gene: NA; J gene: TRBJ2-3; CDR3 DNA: TGTGCCAGCAGCCAAGAGGGGCTGTTGGACTACAGCACAGATACGCAGTATTTT; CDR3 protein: CASSQEGLLDYSTDTQYF
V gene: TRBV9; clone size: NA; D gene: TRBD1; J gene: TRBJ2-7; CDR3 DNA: TGTGCCAGCAGCGTAGGATTCACAGGGGCCGGGGAGCAGTACTTC; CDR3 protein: CASSVGFTGAGEQYF
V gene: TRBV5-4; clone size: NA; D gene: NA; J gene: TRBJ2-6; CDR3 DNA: TGTGCCAGCAGCCCCCCGGGCTCTGGGGCCAACGTCCTGACTTTC; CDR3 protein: CASSPPGSGANVLTF
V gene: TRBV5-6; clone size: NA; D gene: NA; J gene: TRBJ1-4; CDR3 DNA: TGTGCCAGCCGGAGGAGGACTAATGAAAAACTGTTTTTT; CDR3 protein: CASRRRTNEKLFF
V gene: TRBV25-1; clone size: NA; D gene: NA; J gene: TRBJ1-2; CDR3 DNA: TGTGCCAGCAGTGAATTAACAGGGAGGGGCGGCTACACCTTC; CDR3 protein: CASSELTGRGGYTF
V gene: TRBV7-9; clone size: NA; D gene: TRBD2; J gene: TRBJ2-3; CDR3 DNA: TGTGCCAGCAGCTTGGGGGGGATTGGAGATACGCAGTATTTT; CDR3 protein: CASSLGGIGDTQYF
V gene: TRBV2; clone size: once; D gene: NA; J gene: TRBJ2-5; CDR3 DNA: TGTGCCAGCAGAACAGGGTTCGAGACCCAGTACTTC; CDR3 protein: CASRTGFETQYF
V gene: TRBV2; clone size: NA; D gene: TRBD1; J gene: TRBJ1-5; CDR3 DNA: TGTGCCAGCAGTGCGAGGACAGGCCGAAATCAGCCCCAGCATTTT; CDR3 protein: CASSARTGRNQPQHF
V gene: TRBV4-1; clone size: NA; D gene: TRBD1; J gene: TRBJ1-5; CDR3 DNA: TGCGCCAGCAGCCAGGGGACAGAGGCAAGCCAGCCCCAGCATTTT; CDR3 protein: CASSQGTEASQPQHF
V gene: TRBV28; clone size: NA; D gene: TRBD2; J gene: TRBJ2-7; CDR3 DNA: TGTGCCAGCAGCCCAGCGGGGGGTGAAAGCTCCTACGAGCAGTACTTC; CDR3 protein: CASSPAGGESSYEQYF
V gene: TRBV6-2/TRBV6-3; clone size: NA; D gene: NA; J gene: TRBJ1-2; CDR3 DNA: TGTGCCAGCAGTTACACTGGGCGGCGCTTTTATGGCTACACCTTC; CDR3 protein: CASSYTGRRFYGYTF
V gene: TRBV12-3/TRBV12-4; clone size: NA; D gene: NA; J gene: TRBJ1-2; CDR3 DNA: TGTGCCAGCAGTTTCGGGCAGGGGAGTGGCTACACCTTC; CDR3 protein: CASSFGQGSGYTF
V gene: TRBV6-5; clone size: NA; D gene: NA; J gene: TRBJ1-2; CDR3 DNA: TGTGCCAGCAGGCGAGGCGCCTCAGCTAACTATGGCTACACCTTC; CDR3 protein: CASRRGASANYGYTF
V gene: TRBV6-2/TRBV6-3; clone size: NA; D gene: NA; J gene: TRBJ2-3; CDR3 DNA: TGTGCCAGCCGCCGACCGACAGATACGCAGTATTTT; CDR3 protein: CASRRPTDTQYF
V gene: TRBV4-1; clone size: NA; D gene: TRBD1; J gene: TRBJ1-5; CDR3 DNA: TGCGCCAGCAGCCAAGCGGACAGGGCGGACCAGCCCCAGCATTTT; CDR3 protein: CASSQADRADQPQHF
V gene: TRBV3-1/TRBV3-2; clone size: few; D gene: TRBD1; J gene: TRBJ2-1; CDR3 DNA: TGTGCCAGCAGCCCGGGGACAGGGAATTGGGGGGCGAGCTCCTACAATGAGCAGTTCTTC; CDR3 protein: CASSPGTGNWGASSYNEQFF
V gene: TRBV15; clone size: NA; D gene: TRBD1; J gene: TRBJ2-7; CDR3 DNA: TGTGCCACCAGCAGAGCGCGGGACAGGGCCCACGAGCAGTACTTC; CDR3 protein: CATSRARDRAHEQYF
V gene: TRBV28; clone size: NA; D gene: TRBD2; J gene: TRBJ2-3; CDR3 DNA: TGTGCCAGCAGTTTGGGGGGACTAGCGGGTGATACGCAGTATTTT; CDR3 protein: CASSLGGLAGDTQYF
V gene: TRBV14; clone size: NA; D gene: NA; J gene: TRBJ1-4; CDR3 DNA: TGTGCCAGCAGCCAAGGTTTAATGGAAAAACTGTTTTTT; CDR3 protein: CASSQGLMEKLFF
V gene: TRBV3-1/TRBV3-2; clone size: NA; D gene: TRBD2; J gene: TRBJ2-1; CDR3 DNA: TGTGCCAGCAGCCAAAACGGGGGGGGCGAGCAGTTCTTC; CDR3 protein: CASSQNGGGEQFF
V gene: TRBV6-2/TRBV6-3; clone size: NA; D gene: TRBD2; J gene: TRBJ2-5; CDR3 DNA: TGTGCCAGCAGCGAAGGACTAGCGGGGGGGCCAAACCAAGAGACCCAGTACTTC; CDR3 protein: CASSEGLAGGPNQETQYF
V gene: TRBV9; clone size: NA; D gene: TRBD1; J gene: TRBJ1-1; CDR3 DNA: TGTGCCAGCAGCACAACAGGGGGGTACACTGAAGCTTTCTTT; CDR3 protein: CASSTTGGYTEAFF
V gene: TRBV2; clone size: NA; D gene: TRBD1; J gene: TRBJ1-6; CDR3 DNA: TGTGCCATCGGACTGGGGACAGGGAAGATCTCTGGTTCACCCCTCCACTTT; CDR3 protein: CAIGLGTGKISGSPLHF
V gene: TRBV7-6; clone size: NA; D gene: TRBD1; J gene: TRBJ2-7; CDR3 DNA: TGTGCCAGCAGCTTGGGGACAGGGGGCCCCTCTCTCTACGAGCAGTACTTC; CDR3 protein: CASSLGTGGPSLYEQYF
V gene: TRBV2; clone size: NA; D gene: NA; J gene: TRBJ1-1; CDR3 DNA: TGTGCCAGCAGTCAGACAGCTATGAACACTGAAGCTTTCTTT; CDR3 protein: CASSQTAMNTEAFF
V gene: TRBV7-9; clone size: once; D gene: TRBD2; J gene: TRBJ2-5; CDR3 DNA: TGTGCCAGCAGCCGAGCGGGGGGCCAAGAGACCCAGTACTTC; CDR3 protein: CASSRAGGQETQYF
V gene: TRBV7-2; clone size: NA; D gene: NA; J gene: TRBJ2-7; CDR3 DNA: TGTGCCAGCAGCTTCCGGGACACCGGGGTGGAGCAGTACTTC; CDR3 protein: CASSFRDTGVEQYF
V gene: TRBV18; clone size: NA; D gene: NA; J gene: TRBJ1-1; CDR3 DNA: TGTGCCAGCTCTCCGGGACTGTCGAACACTGAAGCTTTCTTT; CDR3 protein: CASSPGLSNTEAFF
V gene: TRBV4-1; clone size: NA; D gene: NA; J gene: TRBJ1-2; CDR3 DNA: TGCGCCAGCAGCCAAGAACACGGAGGGTATGGCTACACCTTC; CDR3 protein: CASSQEHGGYGYTF
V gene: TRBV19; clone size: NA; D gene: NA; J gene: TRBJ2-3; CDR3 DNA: TGTGCCAGTAGTATAGTTACGACCGGTAGGGGTACGCAGTATTTT; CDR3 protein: CASSIVTTGRGTQYF
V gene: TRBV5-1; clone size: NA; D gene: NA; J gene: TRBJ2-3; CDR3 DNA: TGCGCCAGCAGAACGGGATTATCAGATACGCAGTATTTT; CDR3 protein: CASRTGLSDTQYF
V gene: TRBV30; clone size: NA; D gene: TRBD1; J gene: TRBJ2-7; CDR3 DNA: TGTGCCTGGAGTACAGGGGGAGGATGGGAGCAGTACTTC; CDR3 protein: CAWSTGGGWEQYF
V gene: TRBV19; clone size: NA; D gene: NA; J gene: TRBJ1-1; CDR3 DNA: TGTGCCAGTAGTCCCGGGGGAGGGCCGGGTGGAGCTTTCTTT; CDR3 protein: CASSPGGGPGGAFF
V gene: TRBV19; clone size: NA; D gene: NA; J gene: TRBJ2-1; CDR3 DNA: TGTGCCAGTAGTATAGTTGGAGGGAACTACAATGAGCAGTTCTTC; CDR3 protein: CASSIVGGNYNEQFF
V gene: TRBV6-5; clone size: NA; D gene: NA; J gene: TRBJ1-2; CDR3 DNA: TGTGCCAGCAGTAGGGGGGACACCGCTAACTATGGCTACACCTTC; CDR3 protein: CASSRGDTANYGYTF
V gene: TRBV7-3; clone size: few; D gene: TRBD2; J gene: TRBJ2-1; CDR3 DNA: TGTGCCAGCAGCCCAAGGGTAGCGGGGGGGAACGAGCAGTTCTTC; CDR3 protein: CASSPRVAGGNEQFF
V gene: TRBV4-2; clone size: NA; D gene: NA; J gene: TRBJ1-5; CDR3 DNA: TGTGCCAGCAGCCAAGATCCGGGGTCCTCTGGGCAGCCCCAGCATTTT; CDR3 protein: CASSQDPGSSGQPQHF
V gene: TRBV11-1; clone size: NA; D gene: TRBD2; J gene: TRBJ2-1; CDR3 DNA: TGTGCCAGCAGCTTTCAGCGGGGGCTATACAATGAGCAGTTCTTC; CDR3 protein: CASSFQRGLYNEQFF